This TCR beta chain was captured by sequencing in a study of blood T cell repertoires in COVID-19. Turning to the study itself: T cells, B-cell-depleted T cells, or PBMCs supplied cDNA or gDNA.

Per the germline V gene, CDR1 is SGDLS and CDR2 is YYNGEE. With V trimmed by 4 bases and J by 2 bases, 4 bases remained unmatched. CDR3 length: 14 residues. In the original workflow: Reference gene primer amplification in the assay estimated nucleated cell counts. Clones were sequenced by immunoSEQ multiplex PCR, and TCRdb holds only the in-frame ones, with some missing. D and trimming come from the DNA, and the V and J calls and clone size come from that table. In the table there are approximately 160,000 clones, more than 60% of which are singletons. The rearrangement joins TRBV9 to TRBJ2-3, with 7 bases lining up with TRBD2. Sequencing input: peripheral blood. The receptor's source is a man in his 70s with acute or convalescent COVID-19. CDR3 nucleotide sequence: TGTGCCAGCAGCCTGAGGGACTACACAGATACGCAGTATTTT. It encodes CASSLRDYTDTQYF.